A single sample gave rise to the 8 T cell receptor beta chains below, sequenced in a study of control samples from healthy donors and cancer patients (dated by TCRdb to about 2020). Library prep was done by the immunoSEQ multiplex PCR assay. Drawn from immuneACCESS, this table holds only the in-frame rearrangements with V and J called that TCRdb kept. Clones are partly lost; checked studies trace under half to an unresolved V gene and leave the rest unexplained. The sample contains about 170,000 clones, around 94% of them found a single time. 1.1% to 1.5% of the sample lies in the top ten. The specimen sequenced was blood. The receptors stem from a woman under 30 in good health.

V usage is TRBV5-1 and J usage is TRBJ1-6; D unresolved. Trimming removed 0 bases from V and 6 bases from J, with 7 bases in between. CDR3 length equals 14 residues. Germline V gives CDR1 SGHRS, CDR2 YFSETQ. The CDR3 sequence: CASSLEDFNSPLHF. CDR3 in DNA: TGCGCCAGCAGCTTGGAGGATTTTAATTCACCCCTCCACTTT.

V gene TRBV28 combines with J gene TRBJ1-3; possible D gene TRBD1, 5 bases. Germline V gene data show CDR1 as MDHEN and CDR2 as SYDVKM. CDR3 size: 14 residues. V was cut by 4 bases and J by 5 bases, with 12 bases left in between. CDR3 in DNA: TGTGCCAGCAGTTCTCAGGGAGAACGAAACACCATATATTTT. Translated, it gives CASSSQGERNTIYF. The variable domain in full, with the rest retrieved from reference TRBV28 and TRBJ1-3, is DVKVTQSSRYLVKRTGEKVFLECVQDMDHENMFWYRQDPGLGLRLIYFSYDVKMKEKGDIPEGYSVSREKKERFSLILESASTNQTSMYLCASSSQGERNTIYFGEGSWLTVV.

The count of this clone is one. The CDR3 sequence is CASSPQGPDEAFF. In DNA form, the CDR3 reads TGTGCCAGCAGCCCACAGGGCCCCGATGAAGCTTTCTTT. The V gene is TRBV3-1 (or the pseudogene TRBV3-2), the J gene TRBJ1-1; TRBD1 is a possible D gene (6 bases). Germline CDR1 reads LGHDT; CDR2 reads YNNKEL (reference sequence). V was clipped by 4 bases and J by 7 bases, with 13 bases between them. The CDR3 extends over 13 amino acids.

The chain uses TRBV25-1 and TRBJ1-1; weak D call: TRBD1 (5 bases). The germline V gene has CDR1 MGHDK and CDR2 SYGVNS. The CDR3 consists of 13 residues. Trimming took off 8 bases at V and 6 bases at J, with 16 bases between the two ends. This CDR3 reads CASGGGKTPEAFF. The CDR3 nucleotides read TGTGCCAGCGGGGGGGGGAAGACCCCTGAAGCTTTCTTT.

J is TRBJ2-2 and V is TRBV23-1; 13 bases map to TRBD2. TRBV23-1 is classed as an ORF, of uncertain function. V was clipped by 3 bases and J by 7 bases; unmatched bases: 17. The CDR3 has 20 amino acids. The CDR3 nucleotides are TGCGCCAGCAGTCACCTTAGGACTAGCGGGGGTTCCAACTGGGGCGGGGAGCTGTTTTTT. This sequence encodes CASSHLRTSGGSNWGGELFF.

CDR3 bases: TGTGCCAGCAGCCAATCTCTCCAGGGTTATGGCTACACCTTC. Translated: CASSQSLQGYGYTF. The V gene is TRBV16, the J gene TRBJ1-2; perhaps TRBD1 as D (5 bases). The CDR3 loop spans 14 amino acids. Deletions cut 0 bases from V and 5 bases from J, with 10 bases between. In germline, CDR1 is KGHSY, CDR2 FQNENV.

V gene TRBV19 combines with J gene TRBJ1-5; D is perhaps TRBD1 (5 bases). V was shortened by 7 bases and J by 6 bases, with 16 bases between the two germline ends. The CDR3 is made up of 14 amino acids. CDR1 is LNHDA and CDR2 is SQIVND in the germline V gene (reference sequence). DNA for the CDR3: TGTGCCAGTACCCCTGTTGGGGGAAGTCAGCCCCAGCATTTT. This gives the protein CASTPVGGSQPQHF.

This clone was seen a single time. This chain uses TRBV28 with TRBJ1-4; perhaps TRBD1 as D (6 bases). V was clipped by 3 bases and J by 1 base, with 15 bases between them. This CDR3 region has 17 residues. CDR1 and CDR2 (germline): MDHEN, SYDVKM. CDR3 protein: CASSFAGGLGTNEKLFF. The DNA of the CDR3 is TGTGCCAGCAGTTTTGCTGGGGGGCTCGGAACTAATGAAAAACTGTTTTTT.